The 25 T cell receptor beta chains below come from one sample, sequenced in a study of T-cell reconstitution after alpha-beta-depleted transplantation in children. Unique molecular identifiers tagged the TCRbeta library. Using its own MiXCR run on the PCR reads, TCRdb lists one record per CDR3 protein. The sample holds 70,000 to 95,000 distinct CDR3 sequences, 9% to 15% seen once. The sample here was PBMCs from the stem cell graft donor, taken from the stem cell graft. The receptors were gathered from a human donor who donated a stem cell graft to a child with inherited bone marrow failure.

By sample fraction, this clonotype is medium-sized. V and J are TRBV4-3 and TRBJ2-3; D gene ambiguous. Germline CDR1 reads LGHNA; CDR2 reads YSLEER. With 0 bases removed from V and 2 bases from J, the gap between germline ends came to 9 bases. The CDR3 has 15 amino acids. CDR3 region: CASSQDPDSTDTQYF. The CDR3 region has the DNA TGCGCCAGCAGCCAAGACCCAGACTCCACAGATACGCAGTATTTT.

This clonotype was detected many times. V usage is TRBV6-5 and J usage is TRBJ1-1; D call uncertain. The germline gives CDR1 MNHEY, CDR2 SVGAGI. The CDR3 loop spans 12 amino acids. Trimming stripped 6 bases from V and 6 bases from J, with 11 bases between. The CDR3 sequence is CASRKGSSEAFF. Written as DNA, the CDR3 is TGTGCCAGCAGGAAGGGATCCTCTGAAGCTTTCTTT.

This clonotype was seen repeatedly, ten times or more. V is TRBV7-8 and J is TRBJ1-1; 8 positions match TRBD1. CDR3 length: 14 residues. The germline gives CDR1 SGHVS, CDR2 FQNEAQ. The V and J ends lost 4 bases and 7 bases, in that order; junction bases with no gene match: 8. This chain's CDR3 is CASSSWGQENEAFF. The CDR3 nucleotides are TGTGCCAGCAGCTCCTGGGGACAGGAAAATGAAGCTTTCTTT. Full variable domain (outside the CDR3, taken from reference TRBV7-8 and TRBJ1-1): GAGVSQSPRYKVAKRGQDVALRCDPISGHVSLFWYQQALGQGPEFLTYFQNEAQLDKSGLPSDRFFAERPEGSVSTLKIQRTQQEDSAVYLCASSSWGQENEAFFGQGTRLTVV.

This clonotype was seen at least ten times. The V gene is TRBV25-1, the J gene TRBJ1-3, with 8 bases lining up with TRBD1. Germline CDR1 reads MGHDK; CDR2 reads SYGVNS. There are 14 residues in the CDR3. V lost 5 bases to trimming and J lost 1 base; unmatched junction nucleotides: 1. CDR3 sequence reads: CASSWTGSGNTIYF. CDR3 nucleotide sequence: TGTGCCAGCAGTTGGACAGGGTCTGGAAACACCATATATTTT.

This clonotype appeared many times. The chain has TRBV6-1 and TRBJ2-5; a possible D gene is TRBD1 (5 bases). The germline CDR1 and CDR2 sequences are MNHNS and SASEGT. There are 13 residues in the CDR3. Trimming stripped 4 bases from V and 5 bases from J, with 11 bases between. CDR3 bases: TGTGCCAGCAGTGCCGACAGCTGGGAGACCCAGTACTTC. This gives the protein CASSADSWETQYF.

This clonotype was observed many times. The chain joins TRBV7-9 to TRBJ2-2, with a possible D match to TRBD2 (5 bases). Germline V lookup: CDR1 SEHNR, CDR2 FQNEAQ (reference sequence). Trimming removed 2 bases at V and 0 bases at J, with 10 bases between. The CDR3 contains 16 residues. The CDR3 DNA reads TGTGCCAGCAGCTTATTTCGGGGAGCGAACACCGGGGAGCTGTTTTTT. Translation gives CASSLFRGANTGELFF.

This clonotype was recorded many times. The rearrangement links TRBV7-2 to TRBJ2-2, with a weak D call TRBD1 (6 bases). The CDR3 spans 15 residues. Trimming cost V 5 bases and J 2 bases, with 12 bases left between them. The V gene's germline CDR1 is SGHTA and CDR2 FQGNSA. The CDR3 region has the DNA TGTGCCAGCAGCGAGGACAGCTTCAACACCGGGGAGCTGTTTTTT. Its protein product is CASSEDSFNTGELFF.

The chain links TRBV11-2 to TRBJ1-2, with a possible D match to TRBD1 (5 bases). CDR3 length equals 14 residues. CDR1 SGHAT and CDR2 FQNNGV come from the germline V gene. The ends were cut back, 8 bases at V and 4 bases at J, with 17 bases in the middle. Here the CDR3 reads CASPGGGFSYGYTF. In DNA form, the CDR3 reads TGTGCCAGCCCCGGCGGGGGGTTTAGCTATGGCTACACCTTC.

This clonotype has at least ten counts. V is TRBV28 and J is TRBJ1-2; D is unresolved. V was trimmed by 5 bases and J by 8 bases, leaving 15 bases between them. The CDR3 is 13 amino acids. CDR1 is MDHEN and CDR2 is SYDVKM in the germline V gene. The CDR3 nucleotides are TGTGCCAGCAGTATTATAGCAACTATCGGCTACACCTTC. Protein: CASSIIATIGYTF.

This clonotype was observed many times. The genes are TRBV6-2 or TRBV6-3 and TRBJ2-1, with TRBD1 matching over 7 bases. The germline CDR1 and CDR2 sequences are MNHEY and SVGEGT. The CDR3 is 14 amino acids. Trimming at V came to 0 bases and at J to 4 bases, leaving 0 bases not matched to a gene. CDR3 sequence reads: CASSYSTGYNEQFF. DNA of the CDR3: TGTGCCAGCAGTTACTCGACAGGGTACAATGAGCAGTTCTTC.

In its sample, this clonotype was seen many times. The chain uses TRBV11-3 and TRBJ2-1; TRBD2 aligns across 9 bases. J gave up 8 bases and V 5 bases, and 7 bases lay outside the gene matches. Germline CDR1 and CDR2: SGHNT and YENEEA. This CDR3 region has 14 residues. CDR3 sequence reads: CASSTGLAGDEQFF. The CDR3 DNA reads as TGTGCCAGCAGCACGGGACTAGCTGGCGATGAGCAGTTCTTC.

This clonotype was recorded at least ten times. The V and J genes are TRBV6-5 and TRBJ2-7, with 10 bases lining up with TRBD1. CDR1 is MNHEY and CDR2 is SVGAGI in the germline V gene. The CDR3 is made up of 14 amino acids. Germline trimming cut 5 bases from V and 6 bases from J; bases unmatched to any gene: 7. CDR3 protein: CASSLDRGRVEQYF. The CDR3 DNA follows: TGTGCCAGCAGTCTGGACAGGGGGAGAGTCGAGCAGTACTTC.

The chain links TRBV19 to TRBJ2-1; D is unclear. Germline-derived CDR1 and CDR2 are LNHDA and SQIVND (reference sequence). The V gene lost 5 bases and the J gene lost 5 bases, with 16 bases spanning the gap. The CDR3 loop spans 15 amino acids. The chain's CDR3 is CASSYRALTDNEQFF. CDR3 sequence (DNA): TGTGCCAGTAGTTACCGGGCACTTACCGACAATGAGCAGTTCTTC.

This clonotype was seen at least ten times. The rearrangement uses TRBV5-5 and TRBJ2-3, with D perhaps matching TRBD1 (5 bases). V lost 5 bases and J lost 0, with 13 bases in between. Germline V gives CDR1 SGHKS, CDR2 YYEKEE (reference sequence). The CDR3 runs 15 residues. The CDR3 DNA follows: TGTGCCAGCAGGAGACAGAGCCGGAGCACAGATACGCAGTATTTT. The encoded protein is CASRRQSRSTDTQYF.

This clonotype was seen many times. CDR3 sequence: CASSPEILTGGIYGYTF. CDR3 nucleotide sequence: TGCGCCAGCAGCCCGGAGATCTTGACAGGGGGCATCTATGGCTACACCTTC. The gene calls are TRBV5-1 and TRBJ1-2, with 10 bases fitting TRBD1. Trimming cost V 4 bases and J 4 bases; bases outside gene matches: 13. This CDR3 spans 17 amino acids. Germline assignment: CDR1 SGHRS and CDR2 YFSETQ.

This clonotype has a count of ten or more. This rearrangement joins TRBV7-2 to TRBJ2-3; 8 bases are a match to TRBD2. CDR3 size: 17 residues. Germline assignment: CDR1 SGHTA and CDR2 FQGNSA. Trimming took 1 base from V and 4 from J; bases not matched to a gene: 10. CDR3 coding DNA: TGTGCCAGCAGCTTAGGGACTAGCTCCGAGAGGGCAGATACGCAGTATTTT. Translated, it gives CASSLGTSSERADTQYF.

In its sample, this clonotype was seen many times. The chain combines TRBV5-1 with TRBJ2-1, with 11 bases matching TRBD2. The V gene end was trimmed by 3 bases and the J gene end by 10 bases; junction bases not matched to a gene: 9. This CDR3 is built from 15 residues. The germline CDR1 and CDR2 sequences are SGHRS and YFSETQ. The CDR3 is CASSSSGRLGEEQFF. The CDR3 coding sequence is TGCGCCAGCAGCTCTAGCGGGAGGCTCGGGGAAGAGCAGTTCTTC.

This clonotype was counted ten times or more. This sequence joins TRBV20-1 and TRBJ2-3; D ambiguous. The V end was cut by 0 bases, the J end by 6 bases, with 4 bases between. There are 11 residues in the CDR3. The germline V gene encodes CDR1 DFQATT and CDR2 SNEGSKA (reference sequence). The CDR3 sequence: CSARERDTQYF. The CDR3 region has the DNA TGCAGTGCTAGAGAAAGGGATACGCAGTATTTT.

This clonotype was seen repeatedly, ten times or more. In nucleotides, the CDR3 is TGCGCCAGCAGCTGGGGACTAGCGGGGGAATACAATGAGCAGTTCTTC. The encoded protein is CASSWGLAGEYNEQFF. The chain joins TRBV5-1 to TRBJ2-1; 14 nucleotides line up with TRBD2. The length of the CDR3 is 16 residues. Germline trimming cut 3 bases from V and 4 bases from J; bases unmatched to any gene: 3. Germline lookup yields CDR1 SGHRS and CDR2 YFSETQ.

At least ten counts were recorded for this clonotype. The chain uses TRBV3-1 and TRBJ1-1, with 10 positions matching TRBD1. The CDR3 is 15 amino acids. The germline V gene has CDR1 LGHDT and CDR2 YNNKEL (reference sequence). J gave up 3 bases and V 4 bases, and 5 bases lay outside the gene matches. The CDR3 loop is CASSPGQGVDTEAFF. CDR3 nucleotides: TGTGCCAGCAGCCCCGGACAGGGGGTAGACACTGAAGCTTTCTTT. Combining the CDR3 with reference TRBV3-1 and TRBJ1-1 gives the whole variable domain DTAVSQTPKYLVTQMGNDKSIKCEQNLGHDTMYWYKQDSKKFLKIMFSYNNKELIINETVPNRFSPKSPDKAHLNLHINSLELGDSAVYFCASSPGQGVDTEAFFGQGTRLTVV.

The rearrangement links TRBV4-2 to TRBJ1-2; D gene ambiguous. Trimming stripped 6 bases from V and 8 bases from J, with 16 bases between. Germline-derived CDR1 and CDR2 are LGHNA and YNFKEQ. This CDR3 region has 13 residues. In DNA, the CDR3 is TGTGCCAGCAGTCACGGGCCCGGCGGGGGCTACACCTTC. Its protein product is CASSHGPGGGYTF.

This clonotype has at least ten counts. CDR3 DNA sequence: TGTGCCAGCAGCTACCTCAGGGGCAGGTTTAATGAAAAACTGTTTTTT. It translates to CASSYLRGRFNEKLFF. The chain couples TRBV7-8 to TRBJ1-4; D is perhaps TRBD1 (6 bases). The CDR3 length is 16 residues. Germline V lookup: CDR1 SGHVS, CDR2 FQNEAQ. V shed 4 bases and J shed 4 bases, with 16 bases lying between them.

This clonotype was counted between two and nine times. The gene calls are TRBV5-1 and TRBJ1-2, with TRBD1 identical over 9 bases. Germline CDR1 is SGHRS and CDR2 is YFSETQ. Trimming took 2 bases from V and 6 from J; bases not matched to a gene: 2. The CDR3 loop spans 13 amino acids. The CDR3 is CASSFRTGDGYTF. The CDR3 DNA reads TGCGCCAGCAGCTTCCGGACAGGGGATGGCTACACCTTC.

The chain uses TRBV2 and TRBJ1-5; D uncertain. The V end lost 0 bases, the J end lost 4 bases, and 16 bases lay between the germline ends. Looked up from germline, CDR1 is SNHLY and CDR2 is FYNNEI. The CDR3 sequence is 17 residues long. This CDR3 reads CASSEAVLSPRNQPQHF. The CDR3 DNA reads as TGTGCCAGCAGTGAAGCGGTCCTGAGCCCTAGGAATCAGCCCCAGCATTTT.

Ten or more counts support this clonotype. The chain is built from TRBV12-3 or TRBV12-4 and TRBJ2-1; D ambiguous. There are 15 residues in the CDR3. Trimming took off 1 base at V and 2 bases at J, with 9 bases between the two ends. CDR3 coding DNA: TGTGCCAGCAGTTTAGTGGACCAGGCCTACAATGAGCAGTTCTTC. Its protein is CASSLVDQAYNEQFF.